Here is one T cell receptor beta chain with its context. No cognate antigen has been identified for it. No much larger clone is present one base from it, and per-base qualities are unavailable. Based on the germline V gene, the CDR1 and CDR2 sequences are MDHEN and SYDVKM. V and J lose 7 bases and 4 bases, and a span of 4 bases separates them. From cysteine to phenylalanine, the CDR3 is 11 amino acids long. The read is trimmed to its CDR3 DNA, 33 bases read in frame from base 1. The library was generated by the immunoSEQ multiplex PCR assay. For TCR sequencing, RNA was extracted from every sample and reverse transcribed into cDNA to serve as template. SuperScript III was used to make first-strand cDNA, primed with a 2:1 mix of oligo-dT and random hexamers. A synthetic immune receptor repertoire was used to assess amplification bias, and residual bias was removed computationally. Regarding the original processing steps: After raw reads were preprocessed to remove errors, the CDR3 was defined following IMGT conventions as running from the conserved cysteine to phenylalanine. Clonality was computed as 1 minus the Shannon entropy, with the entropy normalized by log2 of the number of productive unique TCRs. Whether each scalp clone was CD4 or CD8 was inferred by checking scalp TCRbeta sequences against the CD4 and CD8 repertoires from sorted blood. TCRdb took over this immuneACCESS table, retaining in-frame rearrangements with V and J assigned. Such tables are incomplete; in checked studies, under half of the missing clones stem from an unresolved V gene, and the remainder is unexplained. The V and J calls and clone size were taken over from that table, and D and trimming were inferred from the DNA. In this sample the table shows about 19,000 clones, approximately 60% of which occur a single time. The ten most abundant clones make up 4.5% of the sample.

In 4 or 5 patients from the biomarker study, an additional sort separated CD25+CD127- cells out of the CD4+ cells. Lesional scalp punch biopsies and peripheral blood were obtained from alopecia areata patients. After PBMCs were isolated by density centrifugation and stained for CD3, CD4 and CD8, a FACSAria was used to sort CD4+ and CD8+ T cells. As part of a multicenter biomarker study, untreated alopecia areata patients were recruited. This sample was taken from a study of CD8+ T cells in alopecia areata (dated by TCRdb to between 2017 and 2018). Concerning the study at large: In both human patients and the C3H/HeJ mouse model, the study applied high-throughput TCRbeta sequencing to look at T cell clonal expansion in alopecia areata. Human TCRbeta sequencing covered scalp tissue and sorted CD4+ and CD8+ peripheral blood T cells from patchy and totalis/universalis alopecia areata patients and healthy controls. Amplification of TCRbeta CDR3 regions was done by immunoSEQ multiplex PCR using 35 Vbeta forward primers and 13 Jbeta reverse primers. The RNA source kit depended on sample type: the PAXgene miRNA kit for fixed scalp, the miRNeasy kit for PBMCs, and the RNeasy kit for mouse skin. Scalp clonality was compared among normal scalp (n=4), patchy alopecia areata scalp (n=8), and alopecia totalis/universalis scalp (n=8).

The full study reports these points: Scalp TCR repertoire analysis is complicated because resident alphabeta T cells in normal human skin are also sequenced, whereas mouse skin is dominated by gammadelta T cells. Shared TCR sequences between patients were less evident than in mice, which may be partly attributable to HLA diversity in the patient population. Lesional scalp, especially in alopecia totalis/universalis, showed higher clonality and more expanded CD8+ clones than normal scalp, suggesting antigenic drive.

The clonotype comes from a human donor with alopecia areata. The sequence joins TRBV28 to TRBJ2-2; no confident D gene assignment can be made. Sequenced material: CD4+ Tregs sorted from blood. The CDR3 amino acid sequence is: CASIGTGELFF. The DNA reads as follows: TGTGCCAGCATAGGCACCGGGGAGCTGTTTTTT.